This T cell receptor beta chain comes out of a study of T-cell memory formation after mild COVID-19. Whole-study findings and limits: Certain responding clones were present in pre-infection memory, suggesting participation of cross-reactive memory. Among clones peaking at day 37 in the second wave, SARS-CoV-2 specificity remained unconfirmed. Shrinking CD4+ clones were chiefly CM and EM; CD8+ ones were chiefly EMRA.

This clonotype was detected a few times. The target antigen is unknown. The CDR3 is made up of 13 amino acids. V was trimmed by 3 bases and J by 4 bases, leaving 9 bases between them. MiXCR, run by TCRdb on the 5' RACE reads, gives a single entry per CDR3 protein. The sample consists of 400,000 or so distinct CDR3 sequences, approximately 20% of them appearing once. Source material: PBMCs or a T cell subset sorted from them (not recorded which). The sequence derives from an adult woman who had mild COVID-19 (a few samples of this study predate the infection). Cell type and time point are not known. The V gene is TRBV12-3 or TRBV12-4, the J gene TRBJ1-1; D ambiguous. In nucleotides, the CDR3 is TGTGCCAGCAGTTTCAAGGGCAGCACTGAAGCTTTCTTT. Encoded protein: CASSFKGSTEAFF.